This record concerns one T cell receptor beta chain sequence. Its antigen is still unknown. Profiled with immunoSEQ multiplex PCR; TCRdb holds only in-frame clones, not every one. This table has around 61,000 clones, 75% to 90% appearing once. The sample originates from a study of T cell responses to AZD1222 COVID-19 vaccine. Study as a whole: Timing groups of about 4 and about 12 weeks for second doses were pooled. Study-wide results and caveats: Donors were largely white British and mainly female; clonal diversity was possibly underestimated.

The CDR3 covers 14 residues. Germline CDR1 and CDR2: MNHEY and SVGAGI. V lost 7 bases and J lost 8, with 18 bases in between. Sequencing used peripheral blood, obtained on day 0 of AZD1222 vaccination. The gene calls are TRBV6-5 and TRBJ2-1, with D maybe TRBD2 (5 bases). This receptor was obtained from an adult in good health. CDR3 in DNA: TGTGCCAGCAAGGTCCGGTTGAGGACTTATGAGCAGTTCTTC. Protein: CASKVRLRTYEQFF.